This T cell receptor (beta chain) is drawn from a study of blood T cell repertoires in COVID-19. Study overall: The analysed material was cDNA or gDNA that came from T cells, B-cell-depleted T cells, or PBMCs.

This clone was seen only once. Seattle enrolled patients during active infection and tracked them longitudinally. This CDR3 comprises 12 residues. The germline gives CDR1 MNHEY, CDR2 SMNVEV (reference sequence). The V end was cut by 8 bases, the J end by 3 bases, with 8 bases between. As processed by the authors: Estimation of nucleated cell counts was performed using reference gene primer amplification. Generated by immunoSEQ multiplex PCR, the TCRdb table keeps only in-frame clones and is missing some. The V and J calls and clone size are taken from that table; D and trimming were inferred from the DNA. This sample carries about 68,000 clones, 70% to 90% of them seen once, and the ten largest clones take roughly 3.2%.

The chain has TRBV27 and TRBJ1-5; perhaps TRBD1 as D (5 bases). This clonotype originated in a woman aged 50 to 65 with COVID-19, enrolled during active disease. The sample was peripheral blood. This CDR3 is CASGRVNQPQHF. The CDR3 nucleotides read TGTGCCAGCGGCAGGGTCAATCAGCCCCAGCATTTT.